This TCR beta chain was profiled in a study of CD8 T cells in ankylosing spondylitis. Trimming pared 2 bases from V and 8 bases from J, leaving 13 bases between. Germline values: CDR1 MNHEY, CDR2 SMNVEV (reference sequence). The CDR3 is 14 residues long. Quantitative molecular-barcoded 5'-RACE generated the TCR beta libraries. TCRdb recomputed calls from the 5' RACE reads with MiXCR, one row per CDR3 protein. The sample has some 200,000 distinct CDR3 sequences, around 6.6% seen once. General observations from the study: Relatively rare in peripheral blood, disease-linked clones were also CD8+. Within ankylosing spondylitis blood, a TCR beta motif made up of eight or nine highly homologous variants appeared to be characteristic. Reports say disease-linked clones showed up significantly more in matched ankylosing spondylitis synovial fluid. Previous work reported some of these motif variants in the synovial fluid and blood of reactive arthritis.

There are many counts of this clonotype. Its antigen is currently unknown. The clonotype originates from a male donor with ankylosing spondylitis. The chain uses TRBV27 and TRBJ2-1; D unclear. Specimen: blood, either unsorted or a sorted T cell fraction (not recorded which). This CDR3 reads CASSLSLGPYEQFF. CDR3 sequence (DNA): TGTGCCAGCAGTTTAAGCCTTGGGCCCTATGAGCAGTTCTTC.